A single T cell receptor beta chain is shown here with its context. Its antigen is currently unknown. The table came from immunoSEQ multiplex PCR; TCRdb's copy has only in-frame clones and leaves some out. This table holds 150,000 to 200,000 clones, roughly 93% found once. This record belongs to a study of T cell responses to AZD1222 COVID-19 vaccine. Across the study: Pooling of second doses given at about 4 or about 12 weeks was done.

The CDR3 spans 13 residues. The V and J ends lost 6 bases and 4 bases respectively, with 12 bases between them. CDR1 and CDR2 from the germline V gene are MNHEY and SVGAGI. Study outcomes and limitations: A reported finding is that nearly half of spike-specific TCRs target unmutated variant regions. Sampled repertoires all dated from after the peak T cell response. The number of AZD1222 recipients seropositive at baseline was only 6 or 7.

The sequence came from an adult in good health. The sequenced sample was peripheral blood, obtained on day 0 of AZD1222 vaccination. This chain connects TRBV6-5 to TRBJ1-1; D not resolved. CDR3 DNA: TGTGCCAGCAGGTCCCAGGCGAGCACTGAAGCTTTCTTT. It is translated as CASRSQASTEAFF.